This TCR beta chain emerged from a study of blood T cell repertoires in COVID-19. The wider study: The analysed material was cDNA or gDNA that came from T cells, B-cell-depleted T cells, or PBMCs.

Trimming took 5 bases from V and 0 from J, leaving 3 bases between them. The CDR3 contains 13 residues. CDR1 is SGHRS and CDR2 is YFSETQ in the germline V gene. Using immunoSEQ multiplex PCR, the repertoire was profiled, and TCRdb retains in-frame clones only, with some absent. Here the sample spans a few hundred thousand clones, 70% to 90% being singletons. The chain has TRBV5-1 and TRBJ2-6; D remains unclear. The sequenced material came from peripheral blood. The TCR comes from a man aged 40-50 years with acute or convalescent COVID-19. The CDR3, as DNA: TGCGCCAGCAGGAGCTCTGGGGCCAACGTCCTGACTTTC. It specifies CASRSSGANVLTF.